This TCR beta chain was obtained from a study of CD8 T cells in Susac syndrome. General observations from the study: The study acknowledged a relatively small number of individuals in its TCR sequencing and HLA analysis.

CD8+ and CD4+ blood T cells underwent TCR beta sequencing. Patients with stable or active relapsing-remitting disease, all of them treatment-naive, made up the multiple sclerosis controls. The CDR3 covers 16 residues. The ends lost 5 bases at V and 0 bases at J; junction bases unmatched: 6. Looked up from germline, CDR1 is SGDLS and CDR2 is YYNGEE. Reverse transcription of about 0.5 to 1 ug RNA used random hexamers. Across 54 Vbeta and 13 Jbeta, TCR beta CDR3 was amplified with immunoSEQ multiplex PCR. Via MiXCR, TCRdb re-called the immunoSEQ multiplex PCR reads, giving one row per CDR3 protein. The sample has just over 300,000 distinct CDR3 sequences, roughly 94% seen once. With respect to this clonotype: Antigen: not known.

This sequence originates from a human donor with multiple sclerosis. The sample consisted of CD4+ T cells from PBMCs. The V call is TRBV9, the J call TRBJ2-1, with 9 bases fitting TRBD1. CDR3 region: CASSTGGSYSYNEQFF. The CDR3 DNA reads as TGTGCCAGCAGTACAGGGGGCTCGTACTCCTACAATGAGCAGTTCTTC.